This TCR beta chain was identified during a study of blood T cell repertoires in COVID-19. This clone appeared once. Trimming took 2 bases from V and 2 from J, leaving 10 bases between them. This CDR3 has 14 residues. CDR1 is KGHSH, CDR2 LQKENI, per germline. Those enrolled in Seattle joined during active infection and were followed longitudinally afterward. Here immunoSEQ multiplex PCR was the method, and the copy in TCRdb shows in-frame clones only, minus some. The sample gives approximately 280,000 clones, about 88% of which show up once; more than 1.1% is in the top ten. This sequence originates from a human donor with COVID-19, enrolled during active disease. The donor label of this sample is uncertain. The gene calls are TRBV18 and TRBJ2-7, with D perhaps matching TRBD1 (5 bases). The sequencing sample was made of peripheral blood. CDR3 coding DNA: TGTGCCAGCTCACCAGATAGACAGACCTACGAGCAGTACTTC. This codes for CASSPDRQTYEQYF.